This TCR beta chain was captured in a study of regulatory T cells in long-lasting Graves disease (dated by TCRdb to the early 2020s). About the study as a whole: Patients with newly diagnosed Graves' disease had been on antithyroid drugs for under 3 months. A total of 33 samples were covered by TCR sequencing, comprising roughly 13 persistent and 20 or so newly diagnosed Graves' disease patients. This study used TCR sequencing and RNA sequencing of peripheral blood to compare persistent Graves' disease patients against newly diagnosed Graves' disease patients. The study was conducted in China and was registered as a clinical trial. Findings and caveats that apply to the study as a whole: Sequencing and analysis were restricted to the TCR beta chain. More public clonotypes were shared among persistent patients (around 2,600) than among newly diagnosed patients (roughly 1,000). TRBV28, TRBJ1-2 and TRBJ2-5 were preferentially used in persistent disease, while TRBV20-1 and TRBJ2-1 were favored in newly diagnosed disease. Persistent Graves' disease patients showed lower TCR Shannon entropy and fewer highly expanded clones than newly diagnosed patients, suggesting clonal expansion. The small sample size was acknowledged by the authors as a limitation that may reduce accuracy. Peripheral blood alone was examined, since thyroid tissue, which constituted the primary lesion, could not be accessed.

This clonotype was seen only a few times. There is no known antigen for this receptor. Per-base quality was not reported, and no clone a single base away is much larger than it. The CDR3 starts with the cysteine, ends with the phenylalanine, and has 17 residues. Only the CDR3 DNA is retained, 51 bases long and in frame from the first base. V is pruned by 5 bases and J by 1 base, leaving 5 bases of the junction without a gene match. The germline V gene (reference sequence) supplies CDR1 SEHNR and CDR2 FQNEAQ. The time point label corresponds to: newly diagnosed GD, antithyroid drugs for less than 3 months. For both TCR sequencing and RNA sequencing, RNA was extracted from PBMCs using TRIzol. The diagnosis of Graves' disease followed American Thyroid Association guidelines. Recruitment of patients was carried out at an endocrinology department in Xi'an, China. From each patient, about 9.7 milliliters of peripheral blood was collected into an EDTA anticoagulant tube. Ficoll Paque Plus density gradient separation was used to isolate PBMCs, and no additional T cell sorting was done. An Agilent 2100 Bioanalyzer and agarose gel were used to check RNA quality, and a NanoDrop 2000 was used to measure RNA concentration.

Libraries were prepared through multiplex PCR. Instrument used: Illumina HiSeq 4000. TCR beta libraries were built with iRepertoire HTBI primers and Arm-PCR amplification of CDR3 regions. Before sequencing, the PCR products went through gel purification. Per the source publication's procedure: A total of 62 TRBV and more than twelve TRBJ segments were identified across samples and were used for gene usage analysis of CDR3 amino acid clonotypes. Filtered high-quality paired reads were merged into contigs using COPE and FqMerger. BLAST was used to align contigs to IMGT TRBV, TRBD and TRBJ reference genes, with CDR3 defined following IMGT. Highly expanded clones were defined as clonotypes with a frequency above 0.1%. Repertoire diversity was measured by Shannon entropy, and V-J evenness by the Gini coefficient. A clonotype was considered public if more than one individual shared it. In TCRdb, the public reads were trimmed at Q25 with fastp and aligned with MiXCR, with productive beta chains retained. Duplicate CDR3 protein sequences are folded into a single record with the most common DNA and genes. Clone size and V and J calls follow TCRdb, not the original study. The sample profile shows about 420,000 distinct CDR3 sequences; about 16% of them were found once. The ten largest account for around 23% of the sample.

These data also formed part of another study, on T cells in Graves' hyperthyroidism and ophthalmopathy. The second study also describes: A patient counted as having stable Graves' hyperthyroidism if no progression to ophthalmopathy occurred over 18 months of follow-up. Hyperthyroidism patients were aged 18 to 65 years and newly diagnosed, with disease duration of less than 2 months. Patients with uncontrolled infections, other autoimmune diseases, pregnancy or lactation were excluded. Diagnoses relied on clinical symptoms, serum thyroxine and TRAb, thyroid ultrasound and orbital computed tomography. A first-round RT-PCR of the TCR CDR3 used the HTBI primer set with the Qiagen OneStep RT-PCR kit. Blood samples also contained most of the expanded thyroid clonotypes (frequency above 0.001), which suggests that blood repertoires may reflect thyroid immune responses. A 13 V-J signature model separated ophthalmopathy from stable hyperthyroidism, with around 90% sensitivity and just under 84% specificity in cross-validation and 80%/75% in testing. During validation, the model predicted progression to ophthalmopathy a median of approximately 6.5 months ahead of onset, with just under 71% sensitivity and 72.22% specificity. To identify distinguishing TCR V-J signatures, a discovery cohort of 100 patients was used, comprising 40 to 45 with Graves' ophthalmopathy and 57 with stable Graves' hyperthyroidism. Whether ophthalmopathy could be predicted prospectively was tested in an independent validation cohort made up of roughly 20 hyperthyroidism patients plus 17 patients who later progressed to ophthalmopathy. The approximately 100 discovery patients were randomly divided into training and test sets at a 7:3 ratio. In more than five Graves' hyperthyroidism patients, the study also compared T-cell repertoires from thyroid tissue with T-cell repertoires from blood. After blood sampling, hyperthyroidism patients were treated with methimazole at a starting dose of 30 mg daily, and ophthalmopathy patients were treated with high-dose intravenous methylprednisolone. Libraries were constructed in a second round of multiplex PCR, after which size selection and purification were performed. Sequencing of the libraries was done on an Illumina HiSeq2000 using paired-end 100 bp reads. SOAPnuke was used to process the raw data, with reads discarded if the reads contained adapters or uncalled bases, had a mean Phred below 15, or lacked an exact constant-primer or identifier match. COPE v1.2.5 was used to merge high-quality paired reads, and clonotypes were defined as unique nucleotide sequences. Clonotypes were aligned to IMGT TRBV, TRBD and TRBJ reference segments using MiTCR v1.1. Analysis was restricted to V-J combinations with a frequency above 0.0001, which covered roughly 99% of repertoires. The TCS score was defined as F50 (clonal expansion) divided by E x V (chaos), with BLOSUM62-based TCRdist calculated between CDR3 peptides within each V-J. Welch's t-statistics and random forest reduced roughly 540 V-J features to 10 to 15, which were used in a naive Bayes classifier (R e1071). No statistical method was used to set the sample size in advance, and investigators knew the group allocation. TCR Vbeta CDR3 sequencing of 140 or so peripheral blood samples (fewer than 45 ophthalmopathy, roughly 74 hyperthyroidism and some 17 progressor patients) is reported in the paper.

The clonotype was recovered from a woman aged 18-29 years with Graves disease. Donor details come from another sample of the same person, matched by shared clones. Sequences were derived from peripheral blood mononuclear cells (PBMCs), sampled at new diagnosis, from a patient treated with antithyroid drugs. In this chain, TRBV7-9 is recombined with TRBJ2-1; the junction holds 13 bases that match TRBD2. The CDR3 loop reads CASSHWTSGSSYNEQFF. The nucleotide sequence is given as TGTGCCAGCAGCCATTGGACTAGCGGGAGTTCCTACAATGAGCAGTTCTTC.